This TCR beta chain was sequenced for a study of cytomegalovirus exposure and HLA in healthy donors. The wider study: The platform used for the approximately 130 validation repertoires matched that of the roughly 670 first-cohort repertoires, a later analysis reported.

V was cut by 0 bases and J by 5 bases, with 14 bases left in between. The CDR3 has 15 residues. Germline assignment: CDR1 SGDLS and CDR2 YYNGEE. TCRdb's copy holds only in-frame clones and misses some; the assay was immunoSEQ multiplex PCR. The data contain roughly 230,000 clones, 90% of them singletons. General observations from the study: A list of approximately 160 TCR beta chains associated with cytomegalovirus was given. Rarity held for most TCR sequences, but there were some public TCRs that occurred in many donors.

For this clone: The antigen is unknown.

Specimen: PBMCs. The V and J genes are TRBV9 and TRBJ2-5; D possibly uses TRBD1 or TRBD2 (5 bases each). This sequence originates from a woman younger than 45 in good health and CMV-seronegative. CDR3 protein: CASSVEGVGLETQYF. The CDR3 nucleotides read TGTGCCAGCAGCGTAGAGGGAGTGGGGCTGGAGACCCAGTACTTC.